The sequence of this T cell receptor (beta chain) was determined in a study of T cell responses to AZD1222 COVID-19 vaccine. Generated by immunoSEQ multiplex PCR, the TCRdb table keeps only in-frame clones and is missing some. Of 90,000 to 120,000 clones in the sample, about 93% are singletons; the top ten hold 20% to 25%. Study-level points and caveats: The CD4 TCRs associated with vaccination extended across spike and predominated at 160-218 and 743-854. Increased Spike-specific TCR breadth and depth were observed after two AZD1222 doses.

A word on this clone: The antigen remains undetermined.

Germline CDR1 reads MNHEY; CDR2 reads SVGAGI. The V end was cut by 7 bases, the J end by 7 bases, with 17 bases between. The CDR3 is made up of 14 amino acids. The sequences come from peripheral blood, collected on day 0 of AZD1222 vaccination. The gene calls are TRBV6-5 and TRBJ1-5; D is undetermined. The source of this sequence is an adult in good health. The DNA for the CDR3 is TGTGCCAGCAATCCAGAGTCGATCTTCCAGCCCCAGCATTTT. It codes for CASNPESIFQPQHF.